A selection of T cell receptor beta chains follows, all from one sample in a study of CD8+ T cells in alopecia areata. The protocol was immunoSEQ multiplex PCR, while the TCRdb copy is restricted to in-frame clones and leaves out a portion. This sample has roughly 170,000 clones; about 60% occur once, and the top ten carry roughly 12%. Sequencing used CD8+ T cells sorted from blood, obtained at week 24, from a patient treated with tofacitinib. The receptor set was obtained from a human donor with alopecia areata. The CDR3 runs from the conserved cysteine through the conserved F or W. Each record gives: J gene, clone size, D gene, V gene, CDR3 DNA, CDR3 protein. The D gene is left open where the match is weak. Clone size is shown for a subset of rows, as once, few, many or a class of expanded clone.

j_call: TRBJ2-3; clone_size: once; d_call: .; v_call: TRBV7-8; cdr3_nt: TGTGCCAGCAGCTTGGCCCTAGCGTCGTACACAGATACGCAGTATTTT; cdr3_aa: CASSLALASYTDTQYF
j_call: TRBJ2-1; clone_size: few; d_call: .; v_call: TRBV27; cdr3_nt: TGTGCCAGCAGTTTCGCGGGCTACAATGAGCAGTTCTTC; cdr3_aa: CASSFAGYNEQFF
j_call: TRBJ2-3; clone_size: few; d_call: TRBD1; v_call: TRBV30; cdr3_nt: TGTGCCTGGAGTTGGACAGGGTCTGCGACAGATACGCAGTATTTT; cdr3_aa: CAWSWTGSATDTQYF
j_call: TRBJ1-1; clone_size: .; d_call: .; v_call: TRBV27; cdr3_nt: TGTGCCAGCAGTTTATCGGGAGAAGCTTTCTTT; cdr3_aa: CASSLSGEAFF
j_call: TRBJ2-6; clone_size: .; d_call: .; v_call: TRBV2; cdr3_nt: TGTGCCATCCCCGGGACCCGGGGGGCCAACGTCCTGACTTTC; cdr3_aa: CAIPGTRGANVLTF
j_call: TRBJ1-5; clone_size: .; d_call: .; v_call: TRBV11-3; cdr3_nt: TGTGCCAGCAGCTTAGTCCACGCAGCCAATCAGCCCCAGCATTTT; cdr3_aa: CASSLVHAANQPQHF
j_call: TRBJ2-3; clone_size: few; d_call: TRBD1; v_call: TRBV5-4; cdr3_nt: TGTGCCAGCAGCTTGGAGGGGGCTTCGGATACGCAGTATTTT; cdr3_aa: CASSLEGASDTQYF
j_call: TRBJ1-6; clone_size: .; d_call: .; v_call: TRBV27; cdr3_nt: TGTGCCAGCAGGGGATCAAATTCACCCCTCCACTTT; cdr3_aa: CASRGSNSPLHF
j_call: TRBJ2-7; clone_size: .; d_call: TRBD1; v_call: TRBV6-1; cdr3_nt: TGTGCCGGCCGGGACAGGTATCTCGAGCAGTACTTC; cdr3_aa: CAGRDRYLEQYF
j_call: TRBJ2-3; clone_size: once; d_call: .; v_call: TRBV4-1; cdr3_nt: TGCGCCAGCAGCCAAGTGATCGGGGGAACAGATACGCAGTATTTT; cdr3_aa: CASSQVIGGTDTQYF
j_call: TRBJ2-7; clone_size: .; d_call: .; v_call: TRBV27; cdr3_nt: TGTGCCAGCAGTTTATCTGCCTCCTACGAGCAGTACTTC; cdr3_aa: CASSLSASYEQYF
j_call: TRBJ1-1; clone_size: .; d_call: .; v_call: TRBV11-2; cdr3_nt: TGTGCCAGCAGCTCAGGGCTCTCCTCCGAAGCTTTCTTT; cdr3_aa: CASSSGLSSEAFF
j_call: TRBJ2-7; clone_size: few; d_call: .; v_call: TRBV29-1; cdr3_nt: TGCAGCGTTGAAGACCAGGGCTACGAGCAGTACTTC; cdr3_aa: CSVEDQGYEQYF
j_call: TRBJ1-4; clone_size: once; d_call: .; v_call: TRBV4-1; cdr3_nt: TGCGCCAGCAGAGCGGACAGCTCATCAACTAATGAAAAACTGTTTTTT; cdr3_aa: CASRADSSSTNEKLFF
j_call: TRBJ2-5; clone_size: few; d_call: .; v_call: TRBV29-1; cdr3_nt: TGCAGCCTAACCGCGGAGGAGACCCAGTACTTC; cdr3_aa: CSLTAEETQYF
j_call: TRBJ1-6; clone_size: once; d_call: TRBD1; v_call: TRBV15; cdr3_nt: TGTGCCACCAGCCCCCGACAGGGCGATTCACCCCTCCACTTT; cdr3_aa: CATSPRQGDSPLHF
j_call: TRBJ1-1; clone_size: few; d_call: .; v_call: TRBV2; cdr3_nt: TGTGCCAGCAGTCAAAAAGGTGAAGCTTTCTTT; cdr3_aa: CASSQKGEAFF
j_call: TRBJ1-2; clone_size: .; d_call: .; v_call: TRBV4-2; cdr3_nt: TGTGCCAGCCGTCACAGGGTCTACCTTAACTATGGCTACACCTTC; cdr3_aa: CASRHRVYLNYGYTF
j_call: TRBJ2-7; clone_size: few; d_call: TRBD2; v_call: TRBV28; cdr3_nt: TGTGCCAGCAGTCCTTACGAGCGGGGATTTGAGGAGCAGTACTTC; cdr3_aa: CASSPYERGFEEQYF
j_call: TRBJ2-5; clone_size: .; d_call: .; v_call: TRBV4-2; cdr3_nt: TGTGCCAGCAGCCAAGATGGGGCGGGTATTGAGACCCAGTACTTC; cdr3_aa: CASSQDGAGIETQYF
j_call: TRBJ1-5; clone_size: .; d_call: .; v_call: TRBV29-1; cdr3_nt: TGCAGCGTTGATGATGGCCTTGGACAGCCCCAGCATTTT; cdr3_aa: CSVDDGLGQPQHF
j_call: TRBJ2-1; clone_size: .; d_call: .; v_call: TRBV2; cdr3_nt: TGTGCCAGCAGTGAAGTGGGGGAATCCTACAATGAGCAGTTCTTC; cdr3_aa: CASSEVGESYNEQFF
j_call: TRBJ1-2; clone_size: .; d_call: .; v_call: TRBV7-9; cdr3_nt: TGTGCCAGCACCCCAGTGTGGGCGCCGTATGGCTACACCTTC; cdr3_aa: CASTPVWAPYGYTF
j_call: TRBJ2-3; clone_size: .; d_call: .; v_call: TRBV5-1; cdr3_nt: TGCGCCAGCAGCTTGGCAGGGTCGAGCACAGATACGCAGTATTTT; cdr3_aa: CASSLAGSSTDTQYF
j_call: TRBJ1-6; clone_size: .; d_call: TRBD1; v_call: TRBV4-2; cdr3_nt: TGTGCCAGCAGCCCCGGGACAGTCAATTCACCCCTCCACTTT; cdr3_aa: CASSPGTVNSPLHF
j_call: TRBJ1-3; clone_size: .; d_call: .; v_call: TRBV13; cdr3_nt: TGTGCCAGCAGCTTACGGGGGGCAGTCGAATCTGGAAACACCATATATTTT; cdr3_aa: CASSLRGAVESGNTIYF